What follows describes a single TCR beta chain. Its antigen is still unknown. The sample comes from a study of identifying expanded T cells in peripheral blood. Study-level points and caveats: Differentially abundant clones: roughly 1.2 between replicates, about 16 at about two weeks, less than 20 at four. Clone count variance between roughly 2-week samples rose with total template count.

Germline CDR1 and CDR2: SGHRS and YFSETQ. Trimming cost V 2 bases and J 4 bases; bases outside gene matches: 8. CDR3 size: 16 residues. During the collection period, no donor immune events like infections were recorded. Method: immunoSEQ multiplex PCR; TCRdb's copy keeps in-frame clones and lacks some. The sample lists about 58,000 clones, around nine tenths occurring once. The sequence came from a person between 18 and 75 years old in good health. The sample was blood. This chain links TRBV5-1 with TRBJ1-4; 7 nucleotides agree with TRBD1. The CDR3 DNA reads as TGCGCCAGCAGCTTTTCGAGGGGGCTCGGTAATGAAAAACTGTTTTTT. This encodes CASSFSRGLGNEKLFF.